These 24 T cell receptor beta chains originate from one sample sequenced in a study of T-cell memory formation after mild COVID-19. TCRdb called the 5' RACE reads again in MiXCR, with one record for every CDR3 protein. Of roughly 110,000 distinct CDR3 sequences in the sample, 22% were seen once. The specimen was PBMCs or a T cell subset sorted from them (not recorded which). The receptors here all came from a man between 18 and 35 years old who had mild COVID-19 (a few samples of this study predate the infection). Cell type and time point are not known.

The rearrangement links TRBV6-2 or TRBV6-3 to TRBJ1-2; D gene uncertain. The V gene's germline CDR1 is MNHEY and CDR2 SVGEGT. The CDR3 has 12 amino acids. Trimming took 4 bases from V and 4 from J, leaving 7 bases between them. The CDR3 protein is CASSWASYGYTF. The CDR3 DNA reads TGTGCCAGCAGTTGGGCTAGCTATGGCTACACCTTC.

This clonotype was detected a few times. The chain uses TRBV28 and TRBJ1-6, with no clear D. CDR3 length: 14 residues. CDR1 is MDHEN, CDR2 SYDVKM, per germline. V lost 2 bases to trimming and J lost 11 bases, with 13 bases between them. CDR3 in DNA: TGTGCCAGCAGTTTAGGGCGGGAAAACACACCCCTCCACTTT. Encoded protein: CASSLGRENTPLHF.

This clonotype turned up a few times. In DNA form, the CDR3 reads TGTGCCAGCAGCTCGGGACAGGGAAGGCTGTTTTTT. Residues: CASSSGQGRLFF. This rearrangement joins TRBV7-9 to TRBJ1-4; the match to TRBD1 covers 9 bases. In germline, CDR1 is SEHNR, CDR2 FQNEAQ (reference sequence). CDR3 length equals 12 residues. V lost 4 bases, J lost 14 bases, and 5 bases stayed unmatched.

V gene TRBV28 combines with J gene TRBJ2-2; D is tentatively TRBD1 or TRBD2 (5 bases each). There are 18 residues in the CDR3. V lost 6 bases and J 1 base, leaving 21 bases between the germline ends. Germline V gives CDR1 MDHEN, CDR2 SYDVKM. The CDR3 loop reads CASSSTSYGTENTGELFF. The CDR3 DNA is TGTGCCAGCAGCTCCACTTCGTACGGGACGGAGAACACCGGGGAGCTGTTTTTT.

V usage is TRBV7-2 and J usage is TRBJ2-5; D is unclear. V gave up 4 bases and J gave up 5 bases, with 5 bases separating them. This CDR3 has 11 amino acids. Germline loops: CDR1 SGHTA, CDR2 FQGNSA. In DNA form, the CDR3 reads TGTGCCAGCAGCTCCTGGGAGACCCAGTACTTC. Translated: CASSSWETQYF.

The V and J genes are TRBV6-6 and TRBJ2-7; D is possibly TRBD1 (6 bases). Trimming took 0 bases from V and 4 from J, leaving 16 bases between them. The CDR3 spans 16 residues. CDR1 and CDR2 (germline): MNHNY, SVGAGI (reference sequence). The CDR3 DNA reads TGTGCCAGCAGTTACTCTCAGGGGCGCGCTCCATACGAGCAGTACGTC. This encodes CASSYSQGRAPYEQYV.

This clonotype showed up just a few times. This rearrangement joins TRBV2 to TRBJ2-5, with D perhaps TRBD1 (5 bases). Trimming stripped 0 bases from V and 4 bases from J, with 9 bases between. Germline assignment: CDR1 SNHLY and CDR2 FYNNEI. The CDR3 sequence is 14 residues long. CDR3 DNA: TGTGCCAGCAGTGAAGCGAAGGGGCCAGAGACCCAGTACTTC. Translated, it gives CASSEAKGPETQYF.

This clonotype was seen more than once but under ten times. The rearrangement links TRBV12-3 or TRBV12-4 to TRBJ1-1; D not resolved. CDR3 length: 13 amino acids. Trimming stripped 3 bases from V and 5 bases from J, with 10 bases between. The CDR3 coding sequence is TGTGCCAGCAGTTTGAAGGGTGGGACTGAAGCTTTCTTT. Residues: CASSLKGGTEAFF.

There are a few counts of this clonotype. CDR3 DNA sequence: TGTGCCAGCAGCTTAGGGTCCCACCTATCTGGGGCCAACGTCCTGACTTTC. Its protein product is CASSLGSHLSGANVLTF. The rearrangement links TRBV7-8 to TRBJ2-6; D remains unclear. The CDR3 is 17 residues long. The germline CDR1 and CDR2 sequences are SGHVS and FQNEAQ. V lost 1 base, J lost 1 base, and 11 bases lay in between.

The rearrangement joins TRBV7-9 to TRBJ1-5, with D hard to call. V was shortened by 3 bases and J by 4 bases, with 10 bases between the two germline ends. The CDR3 is 14 amino acids. Germline CDR1 SEHNR, CDR2 FQNEAQ (reference sequence). The CDR3 coding sequence is TGTGCCAGCAGCTTCATCGGGAGAAATCAGCCCCAGCATTTT. Protein product: CASSFIGRNQPQHF.

This clonotype was found a few times. The genes are TRBV16 and TRBJ1-3; D not certain. Trimming left V 0 bases short and J 0 bases short, with 9 bases between. There are 16 residues in the CDR3. Germline V gives CDR1 KGHSY, CDR2 FQNENV. The CDR3 reads CASSQSPRISGNTIYF. The CDR3 nucleotides are TGTGCCAGCAGCCAATCTCCCCGGATCTCTGGAAACACCATATATTTT. Full variable domain (rest looked up from reference TRBV16 and TRBJ1-3): GEEVAQTPKHLVRGEGQKAKLYCAPIKGHSYVFWYQQVLKNEFKFLISFQNENVFDETGMPKERFSAKCLPNSPCSLEIQATKLEDSAVYFCASSQSPRISGNTIYFGEGSWLTVV.

This clonotype turned up a few times. The chain has TRBV7-9 and TRBJ2-7; 7 nucleotides agree with TRBD2. The trim removed 5 bases at V and 2 bases at J, leaving 6 bases unmatched. Per the germline V gene, CDR1 is SEHNR and CDR2 is FQNEAQ (reference sequence). This CDR3 spans 14 amino acids. In DNA, the CDR3 is TGTGCCAGCAGCCCCAGCGGGGAAACCTACGAGCAGTACGTC. Residues: CASSPSGETYEQYV.

The V and J genes are TRBV4-1 and TRBJ2-5, with 9 bases that match TRBD2. Germline V gene lookup returns CDR1 MGHRA and CDR2 YSYEKL. V gave up 4 bases and J gave up 3 bases; unmatched junction bases: 9. This CDR3 spans 16 amino acids. The CDR3 sequence: CASSRAASGVEETQYF. In DNA form, the CDR3 reads TGCGCCAGCAGCCGCGCGGCTAGCGGGGTAGAAGAGACCCAGTACTTC.

This clonotype showed up just a few times. The J gene is TRBJ2-1, the V gene TRBV2, with 7 bases that match TRBD2. CDR1 is SNHLY and CDR2 is FYNNEI in the germline V gene. J lost 5 bases, V lost 0 bases, and 16 bases had no gene match. The CDR3 is 19 amino acids. CDR3 DNA sequence: TGTGCCAGCAGTGAAGCGCTTAGGATATTTGGGACTACAAACAATGAGCAGTTCTTC. It translates to CASSEALRIFGTTNNEQFF.

This clonotype was seen a handful of times. The rearrangement links TRBV7-9 to TRBJ1-1; no clear D gene. V was pared by 3 bases and J by 3 bases, with 17 bases between. The CDR3 runs 16 residues. The germline V gene has CDR1 SEHNR and CDR2 FQNEAQ (reference sequence). DNA of the CDR3: TGTGCCAGCAGCTTCACGCCGACGGGGTTGGACACTGAAGCTTTCTTT. Protein product: CASSFTPTGLDTEAFF. Full variable domain (missing parts from reference TRBV7-9 and TRBJ1-1): DTGVSQNPRHKITKRGQNVTFRCDPISEHNRLYWYRQTLGQGPEFLTYFQNEAQLEKSRLLSDRFSAERPKGSFSTLEIQRTEQGDSAMYLCASSFTPTGLDTEAFFGQGTRLTVV.

V and J are TRBV3-1 and TRBJ2-5; TRBD1 aligns across 7 bases. From germline, CDR1 is LGHDT and CDR2 YNNKEL (reference sequence). The length of the CDR3 is 16 residues. The trim removed 3 bases at V and 5 bases at J, leaving 12 bases unmatched. The CDR3 nucleotides are TGTGCCAGCAGCCACGGCCCCACAGGGGCTCGGGAGACCCAGTACTTC. Its protein product is CASSHGPTGARETQYF.

DNA for the CDR3: TGCAGTGCCTTAGCCCTTGGGGGGGATCGGTCCTCCTACGAGCAGTACTTC. Its translation: CSALALGGDRSSYEQYF. The chain couples TRBV20-1 to TRBJ2-7, with 7 nucleotides matching TRBD2. J was trimmed by 0 bases and V by 6 bases; bases with no gene match: 17. This CDR3 has 17 residues. The germline gives CDR1 DFQATT, CDR2 SNEGSKA (reference sequence).

The V call is TRBV7-9, the J call TRBJ2-7, with D maybe TRBD1 (6 bases). The CDR3 runs 15 residues. In germline, CDR1 is SEHNR, CDR2 FQNEAQ (reference sequence). V shed 5 bases and J shed 0 bases, with 14 bases lying between them. The DNA for the CDR3 is TGTGCCAGCAGCACCCTTGGACAGAGCTCCTACGAGCAGTACGTC. Encoded protein: CASSTLGQSSYEQYV.

There are a few counts of this clonotype. The gene calls are TRBV12-3 or TRBV12-4 and TRBJ2-3; no clear D. This CDR3 spans 12 amino acids. V lost 3 bases and J 4 bases, leaving 5 bases between the germline ends. The CDR3 spells CASSFVPDTQYF. The CDR3 DNA sequence: TGTGCCAGCAGTTTTGTTCCAGATACGCAGTATTTT.

This clonotype was seen a handful of times. The V gene is TRBV7-2, the J gene TRBJ2-3; 7 nucleotides agree with TRBD2. J gave up 2 bases and V 2 bases, and 4 bases lay outside the gene matches. CDR3 length: 15 amino acids. The germline V gene has CDR1 SGHTA and CDR2 FQGNSA. This CDR3 reads CASSLTSAFTDTQYF. The CDR3 coding sequence is TGTGCCAGCAGCTTAACTAGCGCGTTCACAGATACGCAGTATTTT.

The CDR3 sequence: CASLGLARNEQFF. The CDR3 nucleotides are TGTGCCAGCTTGGGACTAGCGAGGAATGAGCAGTTCTTC. The genes are TRBV6-5 and TRBJ2-1; 10 nucleotides match TRBD2. V shed 8 bases and J 7 bases; nucleotides not matched to a gene: 5. The CDR3 sequence is 13 residues long. The germline CDR1 and CDR2 sequences are MNHEY and SVGAGI.

The V call is TRBV10-3, the J call TRBJ2-1; 9 nucleotides match TRBD2. V trimming: 0 bases; J trimming: 3 bases; junction bases outside the gene matches: 0. Germline CDR1 is ENHRY and CDR2 is SYGVKD. The CDR3 spans 15 residues. The CDR3 coding sequence is TGTGCCATCAGTGAGTCTAGCGGGGGCTACAATGAGCAGTTCTTC. The encoded protein is CAISESSGGYNEQFF.

This clonotype was recorded many times. This chain connects TRBV4-3 to TRBJ2-3; D is uncertain. The CDR3 loop spans 15 amino acids. Trimming cost V 4 bases and J 2 bases, with 13 bases left between them. Germline V gene data show CDR1 as LGHNA and CDR2 as YSLEER. The CDR3 is CASSPDGWDTDTQYF. The CDR3 bases are TGCGCCAGCAGCCCGGACGGATGGGACACAGATACGCAGTATTTT.

This clonotype appeared a few times. The chain combines TRBV20-1 with TRBJ2-1; 13 bases line up with TRBD2. V shed 6 bases and J 7 bases; nucleotides not matched to a gene: 6. The CDR3 has 14 amino acids. Germline CDR1 DFQATT, CDR2 SNEGSKA (reference sequence). CDR3 residues: CSADTSGGANEQFF. The CDR3 DNA reads as TGCAGTGCAGACACTAGCGGGGGGGCTAATGAGCAGTTCTTC.